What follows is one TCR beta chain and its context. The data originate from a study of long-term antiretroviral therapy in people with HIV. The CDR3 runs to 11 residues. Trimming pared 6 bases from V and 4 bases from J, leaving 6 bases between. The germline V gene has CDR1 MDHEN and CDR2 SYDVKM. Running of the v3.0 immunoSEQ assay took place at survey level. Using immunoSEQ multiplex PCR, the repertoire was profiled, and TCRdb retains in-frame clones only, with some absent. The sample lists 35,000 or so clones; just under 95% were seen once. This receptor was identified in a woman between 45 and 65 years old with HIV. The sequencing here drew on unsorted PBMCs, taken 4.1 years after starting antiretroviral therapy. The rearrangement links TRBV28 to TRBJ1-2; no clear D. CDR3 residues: CASSSGYGYTF. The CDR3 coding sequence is TGTGCCAGCAGCTCGGGCTATGGCTACACCTTC.